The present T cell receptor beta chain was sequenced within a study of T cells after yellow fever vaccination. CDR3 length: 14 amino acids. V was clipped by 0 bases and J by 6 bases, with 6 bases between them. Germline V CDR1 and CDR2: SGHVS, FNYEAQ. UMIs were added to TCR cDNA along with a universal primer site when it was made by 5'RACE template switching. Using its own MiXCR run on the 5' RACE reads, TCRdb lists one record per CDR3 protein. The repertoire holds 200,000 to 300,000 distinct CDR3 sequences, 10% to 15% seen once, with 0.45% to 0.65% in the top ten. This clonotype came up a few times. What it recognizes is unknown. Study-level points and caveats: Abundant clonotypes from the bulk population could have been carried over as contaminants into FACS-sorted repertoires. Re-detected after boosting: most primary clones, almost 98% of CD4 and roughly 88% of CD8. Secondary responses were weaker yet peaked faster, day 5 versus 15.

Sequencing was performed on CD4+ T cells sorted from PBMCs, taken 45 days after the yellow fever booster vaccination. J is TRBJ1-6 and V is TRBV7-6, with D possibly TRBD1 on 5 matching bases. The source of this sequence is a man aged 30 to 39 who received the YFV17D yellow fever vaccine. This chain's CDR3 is CASSLARVNSPLHF. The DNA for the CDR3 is TGTGCCAGCAGCTTAGCCAGGGTTAATTCACCCCTCCACTTT.